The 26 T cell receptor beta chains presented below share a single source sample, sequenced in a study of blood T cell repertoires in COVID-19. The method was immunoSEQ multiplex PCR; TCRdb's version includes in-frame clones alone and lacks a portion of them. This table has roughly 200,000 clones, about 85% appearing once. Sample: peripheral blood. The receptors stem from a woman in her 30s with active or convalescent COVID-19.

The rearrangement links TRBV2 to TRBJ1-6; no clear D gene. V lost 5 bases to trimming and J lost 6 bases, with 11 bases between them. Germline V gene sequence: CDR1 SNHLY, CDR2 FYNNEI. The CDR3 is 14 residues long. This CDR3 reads CASSRVTSNSPLHF. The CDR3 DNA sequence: TGTGCCAGCAGTCGGGTCACTTCTAATTCACCCCTCCACTTT.

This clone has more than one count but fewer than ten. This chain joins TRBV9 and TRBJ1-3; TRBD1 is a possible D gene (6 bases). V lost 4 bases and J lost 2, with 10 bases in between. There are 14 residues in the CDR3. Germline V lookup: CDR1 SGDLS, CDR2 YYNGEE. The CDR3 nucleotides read TGTGCCAGCAGCACTCGGACAGCTGGAAACACCATATATTTT. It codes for CASSTRTAGNTIYF.

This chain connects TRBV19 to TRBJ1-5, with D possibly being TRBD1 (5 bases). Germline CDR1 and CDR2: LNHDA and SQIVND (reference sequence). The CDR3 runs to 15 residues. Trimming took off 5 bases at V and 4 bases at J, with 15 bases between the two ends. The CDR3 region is CASSPGSGTNQPQHF. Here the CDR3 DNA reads TGTGCCAGTAGTCCAGGATCAGGGACTAATCAGCCCCAGCATTTT.

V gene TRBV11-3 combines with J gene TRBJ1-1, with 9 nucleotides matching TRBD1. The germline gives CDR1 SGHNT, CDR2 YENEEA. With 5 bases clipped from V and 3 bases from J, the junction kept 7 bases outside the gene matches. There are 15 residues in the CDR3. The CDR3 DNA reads TGTGCCAGCAGCAGTGGGACAGGGTCGGACACTGAAGCTTTCTTT. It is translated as CASSSGTGSDTEAFF.

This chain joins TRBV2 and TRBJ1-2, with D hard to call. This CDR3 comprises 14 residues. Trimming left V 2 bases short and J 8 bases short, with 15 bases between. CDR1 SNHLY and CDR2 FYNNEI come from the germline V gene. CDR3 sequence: CASSESLELVGYTF. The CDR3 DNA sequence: TGTGCCAGCAGTGAAAGCCTCGAATTAGTAGGCTACACCTTC.

The DNA of the CDR3 is TGTGCCAGCAGTTTATTAGTAGGGAGGGAAAAACTGTTTTTT. It is translated as CASSLLVGREKLFF. The rearrangement links TRBV28 to TRBJ1-4; D call uncertain. Deletions cut 1 base from V and 8 bases from J, with 11 bases between. The CDR3 length is 14 residues. Per germline, CDR1 MDHEN and CDR2 SYDVKM.

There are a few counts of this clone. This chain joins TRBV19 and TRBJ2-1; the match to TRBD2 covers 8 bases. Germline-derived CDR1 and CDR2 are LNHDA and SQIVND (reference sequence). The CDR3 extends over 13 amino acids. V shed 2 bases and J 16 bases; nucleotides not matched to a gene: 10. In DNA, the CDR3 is TGTGCCAGTAGTATACCAGCGGGGGTCAATCAATTCTTC. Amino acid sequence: CASSIPAGVNQFF.

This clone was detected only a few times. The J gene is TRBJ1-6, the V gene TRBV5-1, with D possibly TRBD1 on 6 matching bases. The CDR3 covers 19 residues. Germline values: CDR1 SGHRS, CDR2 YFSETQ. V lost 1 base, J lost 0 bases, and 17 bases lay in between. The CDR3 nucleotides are TGCGCCAGCAGCTTGAGAGGGCAAACAGGGAACTCCTATAATTCACCCCTCCACTTT. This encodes CASSLRGQTGNSYNSPLHF.

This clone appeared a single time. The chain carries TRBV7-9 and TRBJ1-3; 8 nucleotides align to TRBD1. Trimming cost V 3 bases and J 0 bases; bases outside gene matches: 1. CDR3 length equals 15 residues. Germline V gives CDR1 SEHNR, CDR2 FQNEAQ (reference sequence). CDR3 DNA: TGTGCCAGCAGCTTGACAGGGGCCTCTGGAAACACCATATATTTT. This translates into CASSLTGASGNTIYF.

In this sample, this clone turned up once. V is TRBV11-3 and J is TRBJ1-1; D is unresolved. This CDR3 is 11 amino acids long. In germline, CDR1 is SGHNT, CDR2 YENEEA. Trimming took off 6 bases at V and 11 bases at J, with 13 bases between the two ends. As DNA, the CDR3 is TGTGCCAGCAGTACTGGAGCCCGGGCTTTCTTT. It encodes CASSTGARAFF.

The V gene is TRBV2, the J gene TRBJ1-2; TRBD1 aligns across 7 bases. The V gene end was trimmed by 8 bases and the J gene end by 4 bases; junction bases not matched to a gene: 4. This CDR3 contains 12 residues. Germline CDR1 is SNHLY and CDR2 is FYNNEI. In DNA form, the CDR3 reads TGTGCCAGCGCGACAGGGACCTATGGCTACACCTTC. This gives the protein CASATGTYGYTF. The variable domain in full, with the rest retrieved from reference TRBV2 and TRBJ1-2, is EPEVTQTPSHQVTQMGQEVILRCVPISNHLYFYWYRQILGQKVEFLVSFYNNEISEKSEIFDDQFSVERPDGSNFTLKIRSTKLEDSAMYFCASATGTYGYTFGSGTRLTVV.

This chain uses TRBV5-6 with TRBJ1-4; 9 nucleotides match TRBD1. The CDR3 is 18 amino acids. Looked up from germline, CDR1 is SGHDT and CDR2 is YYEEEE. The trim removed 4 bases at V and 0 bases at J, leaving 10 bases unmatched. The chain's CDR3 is CASSQFRDRATTNEKLFF. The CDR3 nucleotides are TGTGCCAGCAGCCAATTTAGGGACAGGGCGACAACTAATGAAAAACTGTTTTTT.

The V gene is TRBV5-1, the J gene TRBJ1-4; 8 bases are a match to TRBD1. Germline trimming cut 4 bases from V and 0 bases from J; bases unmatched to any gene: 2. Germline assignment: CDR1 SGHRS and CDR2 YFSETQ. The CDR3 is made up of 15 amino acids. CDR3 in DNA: TGCGCCAGCAGCAAGACAGGGGCAACTAATGAAAAACTGTTTTTT. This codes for CASSKTGATNEKLFF. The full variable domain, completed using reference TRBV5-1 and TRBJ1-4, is KAGVTQTPRYLIKTRGQQVTLSCSPISGHRSVSWYQQTPGQGLQFLFEYFSETQRNKGNFPGRFSGRQFSNSRSEMNVSTLELGDSALYLCASSKTGATNEKLFFGSGTQLSVL.

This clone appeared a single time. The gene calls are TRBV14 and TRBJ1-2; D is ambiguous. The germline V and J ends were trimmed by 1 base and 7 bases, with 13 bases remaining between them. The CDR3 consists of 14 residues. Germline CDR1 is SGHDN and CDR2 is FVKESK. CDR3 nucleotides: TGTGCCAGCAGCCAAGTTCGGGTAACGGCTGGCTACACCTTC. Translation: CASSQVRVTAGYTF.

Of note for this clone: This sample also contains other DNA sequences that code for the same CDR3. The chain's CDR3 is CASSWGGAYNEQFF. The CDR3 DNA is TGTGCCAGCAGTTGGGGGGGGGCCTACAATGAGCAGTTCTTC. This chain links TRBV27 with TRBJ2-1, with 7 bases matching TRBD2. The CDR3 is made up of 14 amino acids. J was trimmed by 2 bases and V by 4 bases; bases with no gene match: 2. CDR1 is MNHEY, CDR2 SMNVEV, per germline (reference sequence).

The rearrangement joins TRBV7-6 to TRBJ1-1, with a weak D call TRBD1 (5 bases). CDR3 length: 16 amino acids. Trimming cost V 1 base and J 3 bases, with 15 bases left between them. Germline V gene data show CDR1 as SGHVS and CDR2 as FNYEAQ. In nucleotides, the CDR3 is TGTGCCAGCAGCTTAGGGGGGGTCATGCGGGACACTGAAGCTTTCTTT. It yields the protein CASSLGGVMRDTEAFF.

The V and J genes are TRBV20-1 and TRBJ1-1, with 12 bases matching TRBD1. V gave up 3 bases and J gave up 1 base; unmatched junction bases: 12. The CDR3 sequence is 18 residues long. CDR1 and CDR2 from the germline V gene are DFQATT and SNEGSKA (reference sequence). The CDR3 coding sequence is TGCAGTGCTAGTGGGGGACAGGGGGCACTAAATGGGAACACTGAAGCTTTCTTT. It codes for CSASGGQGALNGNTEAFF.

This chain's CDR3 is CASNLAGGPIGELFF. The CDR3 DNA sequence: TGCGCCAGCAACCTAGCGGGAGGGCCTATCGGGGAGCTGTTTTTT. V gene TRBV10-2 combines with J gene TRBJ2-2, with 12 nucleotides matching TRBD2. Germline CDR1 reads WSHSY; CDR2 reads SAAADI. The CDR3 extends over 15 amino acids. V trimming: 7 bases; J trimming: 7 bases; junction bases outside the gene matches: 7.

The CDR3 nucleotides read TGTGCCAGCAGTCTCCTAAGCTCGGCCGGGGAGCTGTTTTTT. It codes for CASSLLSSAGELFF. The gene calls are TRBV2 and TRBJ2-2; D remains ambiguous. From germline, CDR1 is SNHLY and CDR2 FYNNEI. Trimming removed 5 bases at V and 6 bases at J, with 13 bases between. This CDR3 spans 14 amino acids.

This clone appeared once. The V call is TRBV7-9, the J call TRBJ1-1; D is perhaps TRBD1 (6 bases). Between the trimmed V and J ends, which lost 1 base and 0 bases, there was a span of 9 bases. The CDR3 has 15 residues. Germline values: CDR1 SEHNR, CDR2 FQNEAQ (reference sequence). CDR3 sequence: CASSLGDRMNTEAFF. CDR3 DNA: TGTGCCAGCAGCTTAGGAGACAGGATGAACACTGAAGCTTTCTTT.

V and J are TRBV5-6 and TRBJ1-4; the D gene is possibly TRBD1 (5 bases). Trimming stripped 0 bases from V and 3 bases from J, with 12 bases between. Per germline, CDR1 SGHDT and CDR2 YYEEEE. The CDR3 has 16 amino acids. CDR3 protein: CASSLGTGVPNEKLFF. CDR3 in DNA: TGTGCCAGCAGCTTGGGAACGGGGGTGCCTAATGAAAAACTGTTTTTT.

CDR3 in amino acids: CASSFRGGAIYNEQFF. The CDR3 DNA follows: TGTGCCAGCAGCTTCCGAGGGGGGGCTATCTACAATGAGCAGTTCTTC. V and J are TRBV11-2 and TRBJ2-1; D is perhaps TRBD2 (7 bases). Trimming removed 3 bases at V and 3 bases at J, with 15 bases between. CDR1 and CDR2 from the germline V gene are SGHAT and FQNNGV. CDR3 length: 16 residues.

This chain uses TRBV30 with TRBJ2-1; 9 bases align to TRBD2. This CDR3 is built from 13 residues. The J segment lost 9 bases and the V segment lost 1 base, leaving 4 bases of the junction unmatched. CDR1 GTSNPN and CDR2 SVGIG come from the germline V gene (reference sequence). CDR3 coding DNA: TGTGCCTGGAGTGGGACTAGCGATGGTGAGCAGTTCTTC. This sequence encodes CAWSGTSDGEQFF.

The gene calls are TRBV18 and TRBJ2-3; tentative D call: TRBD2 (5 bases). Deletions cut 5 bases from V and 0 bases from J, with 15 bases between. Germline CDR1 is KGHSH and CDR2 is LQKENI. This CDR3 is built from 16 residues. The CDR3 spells CASSTSSSPSTDTQYF. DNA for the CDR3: TGTGCCAGCTCAACATCTAGCAGCCCTAGCACAGATACGCAGTATTTT. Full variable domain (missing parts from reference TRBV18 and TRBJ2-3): NAGVMQNPRHLVRRRGQEARLRCSPMKGHSHVYWYRQLPEEGLKFMVYLQKENIIDESGMPKERFSAEFPKEGPSILRIQQVVRGDSAAYFCASSTSSSPSTDTQYFGPGTRLTVL.

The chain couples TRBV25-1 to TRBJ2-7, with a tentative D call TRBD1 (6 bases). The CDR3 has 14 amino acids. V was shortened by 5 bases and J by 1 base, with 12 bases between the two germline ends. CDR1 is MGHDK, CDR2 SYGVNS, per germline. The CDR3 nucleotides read TGTGCCAGCAGTAGAAGGGACACATCCTACGAGCAGTACTTC. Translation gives CASSRRDTSYEQYF.

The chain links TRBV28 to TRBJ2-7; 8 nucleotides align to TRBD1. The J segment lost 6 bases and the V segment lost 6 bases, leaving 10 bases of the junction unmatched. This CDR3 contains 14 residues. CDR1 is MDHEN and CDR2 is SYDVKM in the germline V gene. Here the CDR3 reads CASSLTGVLGEQYF. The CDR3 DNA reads TGTGCCAGCAGCCTGACAGGGGTACTGGGCGAGCAGTACTTC.